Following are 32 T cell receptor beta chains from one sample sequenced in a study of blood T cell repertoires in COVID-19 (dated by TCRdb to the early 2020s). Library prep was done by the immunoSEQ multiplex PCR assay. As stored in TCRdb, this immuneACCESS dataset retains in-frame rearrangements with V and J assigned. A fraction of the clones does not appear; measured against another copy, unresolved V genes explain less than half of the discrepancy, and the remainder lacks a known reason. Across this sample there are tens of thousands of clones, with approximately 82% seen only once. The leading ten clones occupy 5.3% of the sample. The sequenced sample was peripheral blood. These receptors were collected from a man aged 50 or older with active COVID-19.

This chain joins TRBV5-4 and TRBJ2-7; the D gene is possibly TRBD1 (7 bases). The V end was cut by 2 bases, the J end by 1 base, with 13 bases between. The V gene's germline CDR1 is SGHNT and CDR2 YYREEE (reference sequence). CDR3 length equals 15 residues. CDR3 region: CASSLGGGLSYEQYF. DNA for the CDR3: TGTGCCAGCAGCTTAGGAGGGGGCCTTTCCTACGAGCAGTACTTC.

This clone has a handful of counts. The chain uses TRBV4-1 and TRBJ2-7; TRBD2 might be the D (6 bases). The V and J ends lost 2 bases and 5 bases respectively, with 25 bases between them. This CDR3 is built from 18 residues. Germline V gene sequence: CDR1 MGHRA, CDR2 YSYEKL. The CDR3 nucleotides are TGCGCCAGCAGCCAATTTTCCCCGGGACTCAGTCGTGGGAACGAGCAGTACTTC. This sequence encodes CASSQFSPGLSRGNEQYF.

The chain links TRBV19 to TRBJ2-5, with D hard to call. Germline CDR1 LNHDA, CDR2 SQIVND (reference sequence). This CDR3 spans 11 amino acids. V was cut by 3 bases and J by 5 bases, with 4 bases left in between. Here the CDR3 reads CASSMRETQYF. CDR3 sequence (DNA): TGTGCCAGTAGTATGCGGGAGACCCAGTACTTC.

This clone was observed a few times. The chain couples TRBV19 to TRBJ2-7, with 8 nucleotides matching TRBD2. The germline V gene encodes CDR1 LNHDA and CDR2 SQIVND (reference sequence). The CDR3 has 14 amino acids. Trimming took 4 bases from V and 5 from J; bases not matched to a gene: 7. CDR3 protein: CASSKGLAGDEQYF. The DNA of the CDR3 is TGTGCCAGTAGTAAAGGACTAGCCGGGGACGAGCAGTACTTC.

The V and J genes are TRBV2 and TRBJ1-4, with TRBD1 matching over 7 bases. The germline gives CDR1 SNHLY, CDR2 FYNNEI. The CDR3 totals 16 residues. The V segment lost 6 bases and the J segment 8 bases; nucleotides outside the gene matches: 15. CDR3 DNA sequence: TGTGCCAGCAGCCCCGGGACAGATTCGTCCGACGAAAAACTGTTTTTT. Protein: CASSPGTDSSDEKLFF. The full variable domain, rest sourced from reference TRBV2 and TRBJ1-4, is EPEVTQTPSHQVTQMGQEVILRCVPISNHLYFYWYRQILGQKVEFLVSFYNNEISEKSEIFDDQFSVERPDGSNFTLKIRSTKLEDSAMYFCASSPGTDSSDEKLFFGSGTQLSVL.

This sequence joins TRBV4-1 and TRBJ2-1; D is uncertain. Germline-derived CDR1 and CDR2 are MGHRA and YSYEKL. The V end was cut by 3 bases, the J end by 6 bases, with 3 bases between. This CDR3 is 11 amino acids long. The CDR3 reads CASSQANEQFF. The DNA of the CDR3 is TGCGCCAGCAGCCAGGCCAATGAGCAGTTCTTC.

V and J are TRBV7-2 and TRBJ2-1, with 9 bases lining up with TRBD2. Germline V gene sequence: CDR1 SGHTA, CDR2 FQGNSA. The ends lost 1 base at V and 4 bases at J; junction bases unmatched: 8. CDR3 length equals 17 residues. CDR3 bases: TGTGCCAGCAGCTTAGATTCTGCGGGAGGGTCATACAATGAGCAGTTCTTC. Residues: CASSLDSAGGSYNEQFF. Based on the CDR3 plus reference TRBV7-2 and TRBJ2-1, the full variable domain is GAGVSQSPSNKVTEKGKDVELRCDPISGHTALYWYRQSLGQGLEFLIYFQGNSAPDKSGLPSDRFSAERTGGSVSTLTIQRTQQEDSAVYLCASSLDSAGGSYNEQFFGPGTRLTVL.

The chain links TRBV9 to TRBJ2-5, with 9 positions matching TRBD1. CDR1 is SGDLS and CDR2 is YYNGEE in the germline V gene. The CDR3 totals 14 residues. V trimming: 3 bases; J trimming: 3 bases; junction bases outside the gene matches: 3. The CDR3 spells CASSEGQGEETQYF. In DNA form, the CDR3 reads TGTGCCAGCAGCGAGGGACAGGGAGAAGAGACCCAGTACTTC. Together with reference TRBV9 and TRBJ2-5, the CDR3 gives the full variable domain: DSGVTQTPKHLITATGQRVTLRCSPRSGDLSVYWYQQSLDQGLQFLIQYYNGEERAKGNILERFSAQQFPDLHSELNLSSLELGDSALYFCASSEGQGEETQYFGPGTRLLVL.

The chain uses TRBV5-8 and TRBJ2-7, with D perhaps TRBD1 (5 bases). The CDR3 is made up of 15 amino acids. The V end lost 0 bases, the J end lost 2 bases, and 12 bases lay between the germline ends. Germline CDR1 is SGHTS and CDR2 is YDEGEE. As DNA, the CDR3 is TGTGCCAGCAGCTTGGGACAGACCAAAACCTACGAGCAGTACTTC. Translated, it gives CASSLGQTKTYEQYF.

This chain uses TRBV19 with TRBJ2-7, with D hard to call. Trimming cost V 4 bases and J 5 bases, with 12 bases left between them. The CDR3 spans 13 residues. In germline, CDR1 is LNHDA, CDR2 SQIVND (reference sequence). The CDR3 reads CASSNLDRDEQYF. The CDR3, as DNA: TGTGCCAGTAGTAACCTAGATCGAGACGAGCAGTACTTC.

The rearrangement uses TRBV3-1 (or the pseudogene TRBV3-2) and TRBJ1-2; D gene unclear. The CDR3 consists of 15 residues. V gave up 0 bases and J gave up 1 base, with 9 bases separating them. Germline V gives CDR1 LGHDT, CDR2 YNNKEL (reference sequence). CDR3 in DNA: TGTGCCAGCAGCCAAGATTGGGCCAGTAACTATGGCTACACCTTC. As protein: CASSQDWASNYGYTF.

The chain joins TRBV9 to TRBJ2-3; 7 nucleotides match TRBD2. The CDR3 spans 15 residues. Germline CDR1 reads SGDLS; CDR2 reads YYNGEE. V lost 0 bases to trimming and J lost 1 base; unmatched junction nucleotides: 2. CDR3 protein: CASSVGTSGTDTQYF. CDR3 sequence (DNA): TGTGCCAGCAGCGTAGGCACTAGCGGCACAGATACGCAGTATTTT.

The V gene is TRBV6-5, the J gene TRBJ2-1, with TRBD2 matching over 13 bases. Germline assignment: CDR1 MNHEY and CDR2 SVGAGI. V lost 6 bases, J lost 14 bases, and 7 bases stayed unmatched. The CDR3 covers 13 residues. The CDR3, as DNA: TGTGCCAGCAGGGCTACTAGCGGGGGGGCGAAGTTCTTC. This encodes CASRATSGGAKFF.

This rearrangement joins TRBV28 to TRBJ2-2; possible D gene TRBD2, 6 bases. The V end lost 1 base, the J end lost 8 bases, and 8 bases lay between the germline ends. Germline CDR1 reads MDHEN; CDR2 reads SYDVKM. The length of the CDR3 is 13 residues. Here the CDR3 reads CASSLSGEGELFF. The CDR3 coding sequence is TGTGCCAGCAGTTTATCGGGGGAGGGGGAGCTGTTTTTT.

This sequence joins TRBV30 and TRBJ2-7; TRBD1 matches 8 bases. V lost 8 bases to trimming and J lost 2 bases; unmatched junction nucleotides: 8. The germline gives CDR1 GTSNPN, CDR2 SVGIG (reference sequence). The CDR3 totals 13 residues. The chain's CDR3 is CALDQGAPYEQYF. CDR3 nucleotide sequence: TGTGCCCTAGACCAGGGGGCCCCCTACGAGCAGTACTTC.

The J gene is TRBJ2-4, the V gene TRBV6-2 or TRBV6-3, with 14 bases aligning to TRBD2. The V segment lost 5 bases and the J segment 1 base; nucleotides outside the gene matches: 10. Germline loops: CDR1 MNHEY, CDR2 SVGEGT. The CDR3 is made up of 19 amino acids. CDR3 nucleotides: TGTGCCAGCAGTCCATCGGGACTAGCGGGAGCGTTTGCCAAAAACATTCAGTACTTC. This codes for CASSPSGLAGAFAKNIQYF.

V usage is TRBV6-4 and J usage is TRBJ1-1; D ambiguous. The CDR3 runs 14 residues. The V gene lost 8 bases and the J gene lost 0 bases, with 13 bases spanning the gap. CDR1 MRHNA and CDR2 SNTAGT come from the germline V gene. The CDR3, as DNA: TGTGCCAGCCGGGCGGAGGCCATGAACACTGAAGCTTTCTTT. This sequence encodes CASRAEAMNTEAFF.

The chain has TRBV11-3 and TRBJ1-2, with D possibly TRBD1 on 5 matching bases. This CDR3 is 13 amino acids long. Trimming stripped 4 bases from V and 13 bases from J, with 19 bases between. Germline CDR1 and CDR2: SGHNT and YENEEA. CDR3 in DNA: TGTGCCAGCAGCTCGAGACTTGGGGGGATGCTCACCTTC. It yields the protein CASSSRLGGMLTF.

The CDR3 region is CASSFYRTSGEQFF. DNA of the CDR3: TGTGCCAGCAGTTTTTACCGGACTAGCGGTGAGCAGTTCTTC. This chain joins TRBV28 and TRBJ2-1, with 10 bases fitting TRBD2. The CDR3 is 14 residues long. The V gene's germline CDR1 is MDHEN and CDR2 SYDVKM. Unmatched junction bases numbered 5, after V lost 3 bases and J lost 9 bases.

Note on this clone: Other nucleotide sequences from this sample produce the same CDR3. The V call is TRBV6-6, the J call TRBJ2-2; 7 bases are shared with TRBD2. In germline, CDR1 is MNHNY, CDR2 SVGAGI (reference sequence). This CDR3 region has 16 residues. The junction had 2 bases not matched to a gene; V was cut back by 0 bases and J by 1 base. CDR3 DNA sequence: TGTGCCAGCAGTTACTCAGGCGGGGGGAACACCGGGGAGCTGTTTTTT. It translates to CASSYSGGGNTGELFF.

The CDR3 region has the DNA TGTGCCAGCAGCCCTGTGGGGCCCTACAATGAGCAGTTCTTC. Its protein is CASSPVGPYNEQFF. V and J are TRBV13 and TRBJ2-1; D may be TRBD1 (5 bases). The CDR3 runs to 14 residues. The germline V gene encodes CDR1 PRHDT and CDR2 FYEKMQ (reference sequence). Deletions cut 5 bases from V and 2 bases from J, with 10 bases between. Variable domain in full (rest from reference TRBV13 and TRBJ2-1): AAGVIQSPRHLIKEKRETATLKCYPIPRHDTVYWYQQGPGQDPQFLISFYEKMQSDKGSIPDRFSAQQFSDYHSELNMSSLELGDSALYFCASSPVGPYNEQFFGPGTRLTVL.

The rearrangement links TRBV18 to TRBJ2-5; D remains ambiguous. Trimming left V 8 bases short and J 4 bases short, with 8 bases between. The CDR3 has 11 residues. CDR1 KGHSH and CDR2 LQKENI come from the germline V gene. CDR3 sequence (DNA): TGTGCCAGCCGCTCCGGAGAGACCCAGTACTTC. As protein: CASRSGETQYF. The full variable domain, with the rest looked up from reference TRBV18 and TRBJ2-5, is NAGVMQNPRHLVRRRGQEARLRCSPMKGHSHVYWYRQLPEEGLKFMVYLQKENIIDESGMPKERFSAEFPKEGPSILRIQQVVRGDSAAYFCASRSGETQYFGPGTRLLVL.

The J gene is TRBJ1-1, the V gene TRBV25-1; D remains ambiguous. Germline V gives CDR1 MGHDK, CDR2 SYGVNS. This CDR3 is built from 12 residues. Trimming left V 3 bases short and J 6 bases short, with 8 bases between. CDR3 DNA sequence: TGTGCCAGCAGTGATAGGGAGCCTGAAGCTTTCTTT. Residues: CASSDREPEAFF.

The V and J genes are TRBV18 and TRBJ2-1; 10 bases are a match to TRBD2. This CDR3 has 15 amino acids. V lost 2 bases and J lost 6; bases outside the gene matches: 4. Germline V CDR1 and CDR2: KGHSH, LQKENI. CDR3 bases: TGTGCCAGCTCACCAAGGAGCGGGAGGGGCAATGAGCAGTTCTTC. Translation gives CASSPRSGRGNEQFF.

CDR3 coding DNA: TGTGCCACACAGGGGTCAACTAATGAAAAACTGTTTTTT. Amino acids: CATQGSTNEKLFF. This chain joins TRBV10-3 and TRBJ1-4, with 7 bases identical to TRBD1. V trimming: 10 bases; J trimming: 0 bases; junction bases outside the gene matches: 2. The CDR3 sequence is 13 residues long. Germline V CDR1 and CDR2: ENHRY, SYGVKD.

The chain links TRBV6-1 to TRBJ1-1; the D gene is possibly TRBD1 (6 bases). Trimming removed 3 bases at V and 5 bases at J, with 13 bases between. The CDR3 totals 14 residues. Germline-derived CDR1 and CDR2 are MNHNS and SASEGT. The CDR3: CASSDRGGATEAFF. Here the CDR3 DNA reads TGTGCCAGCAGTGATAGGGGGGGCGCGACTGAAGCTTTCTTT.

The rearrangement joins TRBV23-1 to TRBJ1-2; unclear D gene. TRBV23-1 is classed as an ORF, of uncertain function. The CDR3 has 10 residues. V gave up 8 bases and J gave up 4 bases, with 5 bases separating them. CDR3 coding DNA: TGCGCCAGCCGCGCCTATGGCTACACCTTC. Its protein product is CASRAYGYTF.

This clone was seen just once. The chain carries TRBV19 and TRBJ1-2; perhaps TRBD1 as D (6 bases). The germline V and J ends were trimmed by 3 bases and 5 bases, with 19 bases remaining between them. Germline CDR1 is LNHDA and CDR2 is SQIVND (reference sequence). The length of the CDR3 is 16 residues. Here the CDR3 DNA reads TGTGCCAGTAGTATCTCTGCCGGGACAACGCTTTATGGCTACACCTTC. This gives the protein CASSISAGTTLYGYTF.

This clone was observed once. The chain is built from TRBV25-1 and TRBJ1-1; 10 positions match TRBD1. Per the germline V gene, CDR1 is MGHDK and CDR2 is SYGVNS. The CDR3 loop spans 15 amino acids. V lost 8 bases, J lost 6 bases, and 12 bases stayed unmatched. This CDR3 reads CASSSFDRGRSEAFF. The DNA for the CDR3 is TGTGCCAGCTCGTCGTTTGACAGGGGGCGGTCTGAAGCTTTCTTT.

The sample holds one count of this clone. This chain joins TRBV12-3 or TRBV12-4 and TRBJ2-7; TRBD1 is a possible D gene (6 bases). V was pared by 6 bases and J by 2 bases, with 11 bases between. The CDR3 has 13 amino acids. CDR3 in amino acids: CASSQGQPYEQYF. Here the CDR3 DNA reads TGTGCCAGCAGCCAAGGACAGCCCTACGAGCAGTACTTC.

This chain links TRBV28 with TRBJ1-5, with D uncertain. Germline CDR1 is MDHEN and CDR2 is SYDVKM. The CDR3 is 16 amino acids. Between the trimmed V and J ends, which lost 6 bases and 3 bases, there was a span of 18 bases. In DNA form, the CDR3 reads TGTGCCAGCAGGTCTCCGGGGAAGGGTGACAATCAGCCCCAGCATTTT. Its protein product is CASRSPGKGDNQPQHF.

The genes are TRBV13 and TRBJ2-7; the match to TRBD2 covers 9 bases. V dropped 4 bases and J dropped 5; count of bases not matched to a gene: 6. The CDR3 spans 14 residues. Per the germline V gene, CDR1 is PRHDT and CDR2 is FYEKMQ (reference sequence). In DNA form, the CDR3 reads TGTGCCAGCAGCTCCCGGGGACTAGCTAACGAGCAGTACTTC. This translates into CASSSRGLANEQYF.